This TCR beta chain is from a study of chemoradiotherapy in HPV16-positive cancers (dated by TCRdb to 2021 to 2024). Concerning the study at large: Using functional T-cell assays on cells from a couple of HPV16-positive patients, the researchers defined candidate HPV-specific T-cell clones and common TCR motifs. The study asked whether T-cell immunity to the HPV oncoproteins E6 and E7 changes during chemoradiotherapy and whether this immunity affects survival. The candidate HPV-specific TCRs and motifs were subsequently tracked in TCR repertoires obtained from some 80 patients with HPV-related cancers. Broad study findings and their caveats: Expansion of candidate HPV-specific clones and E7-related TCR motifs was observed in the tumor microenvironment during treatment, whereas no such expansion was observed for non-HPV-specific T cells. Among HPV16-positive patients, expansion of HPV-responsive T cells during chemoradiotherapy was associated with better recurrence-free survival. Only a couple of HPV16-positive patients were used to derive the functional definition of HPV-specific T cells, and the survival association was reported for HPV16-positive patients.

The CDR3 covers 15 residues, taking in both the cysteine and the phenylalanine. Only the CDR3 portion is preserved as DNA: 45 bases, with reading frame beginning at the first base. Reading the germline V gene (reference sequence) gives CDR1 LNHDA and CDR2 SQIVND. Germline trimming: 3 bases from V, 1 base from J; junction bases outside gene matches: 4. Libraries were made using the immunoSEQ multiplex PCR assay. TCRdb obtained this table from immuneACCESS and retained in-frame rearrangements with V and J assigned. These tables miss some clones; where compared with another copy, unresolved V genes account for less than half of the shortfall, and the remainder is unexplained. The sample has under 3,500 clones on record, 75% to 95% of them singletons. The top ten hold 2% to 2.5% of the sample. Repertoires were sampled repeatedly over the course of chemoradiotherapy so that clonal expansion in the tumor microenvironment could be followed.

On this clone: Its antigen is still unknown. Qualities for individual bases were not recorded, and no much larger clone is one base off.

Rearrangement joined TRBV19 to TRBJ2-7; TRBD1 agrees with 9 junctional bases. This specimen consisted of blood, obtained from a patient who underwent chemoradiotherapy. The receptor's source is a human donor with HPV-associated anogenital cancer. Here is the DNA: TGTGCCAGTAGTATCGGGACAGGGAAGTCCTACGAGCAGTACTTC. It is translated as CASSIGTGKSYEQYF.